The 4 T cell receptor beta chains below come from one sample, sequenced in a study of Ad26.COV2.S vaccination and SARS-CoV-2 variants. Treatment denoted: about 20 received Ad26.COV2.S at low or high dose, single or two shots; about 5 received placebo; per-sample allocation not given. Collection of samples fell on day 63 after the first vaccine or placebo injection. Sequencing was performed with immunoSEQ multiplex PCR; in TCRdb, only in-frame clones are kept and a portion is missing. The data show roughly 380,000 clones, about 88% seen once. Sequencing used peripheral blood, obtained in a trial of Ad26.COV2.S vaccine versus placebo. Source of these receptors: a person aged 18-65 years who received the Ad26.COV2.S COVID-19 vaccine or a placebo.

The chain has TRBV21-1 and TRBJ1-1; the table's TRBD1 call for D was not verified on the DNA. TRBV21-1 is a known pseudogene. This CDR3 contains 16 residues. The CDR3, as DNA: TGTGCCAGCACCCGTGGAGAACAGGGGATCAACACTGAAGCTTTCTTT. Translated: CASTRGEQGINTEAFF.

The CDR3 loop is CSVETQGAYGYTF. For the CDR3, the DNA is TGCAGCGTAGAAACACAGGGGGCCTATGGCTACACCTTC. The rearrangement joins TRBV29-1 to TRBJ1-2; 9 bases match TRBD1. This CDR3 is built from 13 residues. The V segment lost 6 bases and the J segment 4 bases; nucleotides outside the gene matches: 6. The germline CDR1 and CDR2 sequences are SQVTM and ANQGSEA.

The rearrangement joins TRBV6-1 to TRBJ1-1, with D possibly TRBD1 on 5 matching bases. CDR1 and CDR2 from the germline V gene are MNHNS and SASEGT. Trimming shortened V by 2 bases and J by 0 bases, and 22 bases separated the two germline ends. The CDR3 loop spans 19 amino acids. In DNA form, the CDR3 reads TGTGCCAGCAGTGAACTAGTGGCAGGGCTCATCTCTATGAACACTGAAGCTTTCTTT. It yields the protein CASSELVAGLISMNTEAFF.

The gene calls are TRBV5-1 and TRBJ2-2; perhaps TRBD2 as D (5 bases). This CDR3 spans 15 amino acids. The V gene lost 0 bases and the J gene lost 4 bases, with 10 bases spanning the gap. Germline values: CDR1 SGHRS, CDR2 YFSETQ. The CDR3 is CASSLGGQPTGELFF. Here the CDR3 DNA reads TGCGCCAGCAGCTTGGGAGGGCAGCCCACCGGGGAGCTGTTTTTT.